The rows below give T cell receptor beta chains drawn from one sample of a study of blood T cell repertoires in COVID-19. Repertoires were generated with immunoSEQ multiplex PCR, while TCRdb's copy carries only in-frame clones and drops some. The sample has about 130,000 clones, around 89% seen once. Sequenced: peripheral blood. The receptors come from a man in his sixties with COVID-19, enrolled during active disease. Both conserved end residues are trimmed from each CDR3.

v_gene	CDR3aa
TRBV5-5	ASSLGQGREKLF
TRBV7-3	ASSLTPAGVRNEQF
TRBV5-8	ASTFLRQRGVEQY
TRBV7-9	ASSSRGRGTGNTIY
TRBV12-3/TRBV12-4	ASSFRGREKLF
TRBV29-1	SGRRGHEQY
TRBV2	ASSEQTYEQY
TRBV30	AWSRNSGNTIY
TRBV7-9	ASSSPEYRETQY
TRBV4-3	ASSQGTRGDNQPQH
TRBV6-5	ASSSGGGSEKLF
TRBV15	ATSRDPGRAGELF
TRBV19	ASRLSRGNEKLF
TRBV5-1	ASSLAFGGAETQY
TRBV4-2	ASSQGGGVTNEKLF
TRBV5-1	ASSLSAGSSEQY
TRBV5-1	ASSWGSGGTRDTQY
TRBV11-2	ASSPRTGKGEQF
TRBV6-6	ASSNPTEQY
TRBV7-7	ASSTGLAGNEQF
TRBV5-4	ASSLAGGSGNTIY
TRBV4-2	ASSQGLATDTQY
TRBV24-1	ATSDPRSGGDNEQF
TRBV6-1	ASSDMPGGANQPQH
TRBV3-1/TRBV3-2	ASSQAIEQGIYGYT
TRBV7-2	ASSLQGGRLAGELF
TRBV6-5	ASSPWGGNQPQH
TRBV7-2	ASSFGQGNNQPQH
TRBV10-3	AIAGQGPTSNQPQH
TRBV5-1	ASKISGVNTEAF
TRBV7-3	ASSQTSGSTDTQY
TRBV6-5	ASSTRGRFERGYT
TRBV18	ASAKTSGGPQTYEQY
TRBV4-3	ASSPRLAGGYEQY
TRBV5-4	ASSSVGRAEAF
TRBV5-1	ASSPTGTATGELF
TRBV29-1	SVEDLIGQGPYGYT
TRBV7-9	ASSPLGQNYGYT
TRBV6-5	ASSYPPGTEAF
TRBV3-1/TRBV3-2	ASSQQRGPGEKLF
TRBV9	ASSVGTVDVDYGYT
TRBV4-1	ASSPTTTGGSLGNTIY
TRBV5-1	ASSSTGLSGNTIY
TRBV15	ATSNGGTDTQY
TRBV30	AWGESTEAF
TRBV5-1	ASRESTEAF
TRBV18	ASSPVSKKSNYGYT
TRBV7-9	ASRPQGLGLAGTGELF
TRBV28	ASSPSGGSRTEAF
TRBV5-5	ASSPGRGNEKLF
TRBV25-1	ASSPSGDEQY
TRBV27	AGRARLGPAGETQY
TRBV30	AGQGANYGYT
TRBV6-5	ASLAGINTGELF
TRBV5-5	ASSLDLAGGRQF
TRBV10-3	ASGVEDTGELF
TRBV4-1	ASSQARGGAQAEAF
TRBV25-1	ASSDSRRQGWDEKLF
TRBV28	ASNLLAGQETQY
TRBV9	ASSVARTGTGRETQY